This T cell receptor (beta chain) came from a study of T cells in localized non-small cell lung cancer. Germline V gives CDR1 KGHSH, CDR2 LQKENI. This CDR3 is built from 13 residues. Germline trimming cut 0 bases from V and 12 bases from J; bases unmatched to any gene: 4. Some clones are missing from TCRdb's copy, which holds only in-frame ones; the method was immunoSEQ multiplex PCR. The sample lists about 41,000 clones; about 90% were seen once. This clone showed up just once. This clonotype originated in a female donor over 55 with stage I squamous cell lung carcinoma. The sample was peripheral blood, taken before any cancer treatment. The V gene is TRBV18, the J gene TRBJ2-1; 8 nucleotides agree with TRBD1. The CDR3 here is CASSPPDRVSQFF. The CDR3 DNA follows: TGTGCCAGCTCACCACCGGACAGGGTGTCGCAGTTCTTC.